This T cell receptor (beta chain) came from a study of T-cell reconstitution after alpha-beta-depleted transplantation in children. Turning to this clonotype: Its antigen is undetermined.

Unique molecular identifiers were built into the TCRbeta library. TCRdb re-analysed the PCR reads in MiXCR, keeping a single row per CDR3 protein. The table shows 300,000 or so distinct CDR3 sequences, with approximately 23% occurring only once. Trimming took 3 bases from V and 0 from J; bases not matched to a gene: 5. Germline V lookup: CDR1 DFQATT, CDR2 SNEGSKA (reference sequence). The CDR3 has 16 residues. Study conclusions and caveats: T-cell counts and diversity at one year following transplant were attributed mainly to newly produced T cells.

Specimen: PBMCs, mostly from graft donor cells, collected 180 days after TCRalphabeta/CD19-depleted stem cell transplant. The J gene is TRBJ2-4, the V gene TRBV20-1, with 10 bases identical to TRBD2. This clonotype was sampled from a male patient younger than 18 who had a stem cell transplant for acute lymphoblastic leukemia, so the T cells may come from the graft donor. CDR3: CSASNLAGEAKNIQYF. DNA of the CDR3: TGCAGTGCTAGTAATCTAGCGGGAGAAGCCAAAAACATTCAGTACTTC.